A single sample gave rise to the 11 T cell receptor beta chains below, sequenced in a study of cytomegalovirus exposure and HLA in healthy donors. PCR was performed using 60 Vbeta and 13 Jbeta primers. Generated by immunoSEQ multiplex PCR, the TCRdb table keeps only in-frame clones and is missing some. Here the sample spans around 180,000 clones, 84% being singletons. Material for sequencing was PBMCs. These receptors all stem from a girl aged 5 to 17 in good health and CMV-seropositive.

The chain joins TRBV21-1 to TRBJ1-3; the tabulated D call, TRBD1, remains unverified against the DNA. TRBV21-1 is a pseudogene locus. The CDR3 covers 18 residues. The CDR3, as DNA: TGTGCCAGCATCAGGGGCCCCCGAGATGGGGCCTCTGGAAACACCATATATTTT. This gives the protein CASIRGPRDGASGNTIYF.

CDR3 residues: CASRRLAGGSSYNEQFF. CDR3 in DNA: TGTGCCAGCAGAAGACTAGCGGGGGGGAGCTCCTACAATGAGCAGTTCTTC. The chain carries TRBV6-4 and TRBJ2-1; 14 bases are shared with TRBD2. Germline V CDR1 and CDR2: MRHNA, SNTAGT. The CDR3 spans 17 residues. With 6 bases clipped from V and 0 bases from J, the junction kept 4 bases outside the gene matches.

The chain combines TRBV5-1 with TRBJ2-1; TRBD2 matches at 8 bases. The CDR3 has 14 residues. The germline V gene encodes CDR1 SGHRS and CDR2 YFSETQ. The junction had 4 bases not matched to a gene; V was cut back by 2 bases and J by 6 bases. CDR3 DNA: TGCGCCAGCAGCTTCATAGCGGGGATCAATGAGCAGTTCTTC. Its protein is CASSFIAGINEQFF.

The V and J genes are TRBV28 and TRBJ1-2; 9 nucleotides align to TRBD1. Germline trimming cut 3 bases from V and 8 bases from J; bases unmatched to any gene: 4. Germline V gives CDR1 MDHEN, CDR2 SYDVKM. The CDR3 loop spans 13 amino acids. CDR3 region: CASSFTGGRGYTF. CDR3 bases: TGTGCCAGCAGTTTCACAGGGGGCCGGGGCTACACCTTC.

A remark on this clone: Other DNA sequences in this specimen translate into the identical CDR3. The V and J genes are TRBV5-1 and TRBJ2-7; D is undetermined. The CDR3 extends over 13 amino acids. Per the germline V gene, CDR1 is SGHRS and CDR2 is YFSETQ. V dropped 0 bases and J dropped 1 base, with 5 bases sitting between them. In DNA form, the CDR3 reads TGCGCCAGCAGCTTGGCCGTGTCCTACGAGCAGTACTTC. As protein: CASSLAVSYEQYF. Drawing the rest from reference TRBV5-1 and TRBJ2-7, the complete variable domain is KAGVTQTPRYLIKTRGQQVTLSCSPISGHRSVSWYQQTPGQGLQFLFEYFSETQRNKGNFPGRFSGRQFSNSRSEMNVSTLELGDSALYLCASSLAVSYEQYFGPGTRLTVT.

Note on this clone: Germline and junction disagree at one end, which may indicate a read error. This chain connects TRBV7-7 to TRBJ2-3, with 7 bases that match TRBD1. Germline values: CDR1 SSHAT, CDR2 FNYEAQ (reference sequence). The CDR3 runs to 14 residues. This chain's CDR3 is CASSSGQVGDTQYF. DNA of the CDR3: TGTGCTAGCAGCTCCGGACAGGTTGGAGATACGCAGTATTTT.

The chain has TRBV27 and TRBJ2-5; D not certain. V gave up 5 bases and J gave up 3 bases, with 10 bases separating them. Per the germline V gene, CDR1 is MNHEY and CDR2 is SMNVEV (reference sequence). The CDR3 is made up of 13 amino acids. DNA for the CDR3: TGTGCCAGCAGTCCCCGACGGGAAGAGACCCAGTACTTC. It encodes CASSPRREETQYF.

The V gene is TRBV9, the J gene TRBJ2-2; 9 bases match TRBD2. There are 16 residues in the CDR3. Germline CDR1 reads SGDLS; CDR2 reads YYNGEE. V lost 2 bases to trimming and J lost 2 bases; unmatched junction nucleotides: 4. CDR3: CASSVSGGLNTGELFF. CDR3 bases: TGTGCCAGCAGCGTTAGCGGGGGCCTTAACACCGGGGAGCTGTTTTTT.

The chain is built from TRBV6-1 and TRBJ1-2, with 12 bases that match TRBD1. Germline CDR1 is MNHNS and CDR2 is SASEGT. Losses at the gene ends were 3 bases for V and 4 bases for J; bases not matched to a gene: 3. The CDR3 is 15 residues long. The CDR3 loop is CASSDGTGGFYGYTF. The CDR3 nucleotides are TGTGCCAGCAGTGACGGGACAGGGGGCTTCTATGGCTACACCTTC.

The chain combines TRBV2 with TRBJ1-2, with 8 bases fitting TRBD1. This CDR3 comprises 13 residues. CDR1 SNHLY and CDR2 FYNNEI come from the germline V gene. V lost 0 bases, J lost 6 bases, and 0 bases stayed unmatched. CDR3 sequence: CASSEATGDGYTF. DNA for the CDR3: TGTGCCAGCAGTGAAGCGACAGGGGATGGCTACACCTTC.

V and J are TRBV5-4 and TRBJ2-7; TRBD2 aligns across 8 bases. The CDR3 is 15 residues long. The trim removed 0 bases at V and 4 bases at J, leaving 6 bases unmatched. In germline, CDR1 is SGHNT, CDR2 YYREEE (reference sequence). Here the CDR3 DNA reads TGTGCCAGCAGCTTGGGCATTAGCGGGGTTTACGAGCAGTACTTC. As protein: CASSLGISGVYEQYF.